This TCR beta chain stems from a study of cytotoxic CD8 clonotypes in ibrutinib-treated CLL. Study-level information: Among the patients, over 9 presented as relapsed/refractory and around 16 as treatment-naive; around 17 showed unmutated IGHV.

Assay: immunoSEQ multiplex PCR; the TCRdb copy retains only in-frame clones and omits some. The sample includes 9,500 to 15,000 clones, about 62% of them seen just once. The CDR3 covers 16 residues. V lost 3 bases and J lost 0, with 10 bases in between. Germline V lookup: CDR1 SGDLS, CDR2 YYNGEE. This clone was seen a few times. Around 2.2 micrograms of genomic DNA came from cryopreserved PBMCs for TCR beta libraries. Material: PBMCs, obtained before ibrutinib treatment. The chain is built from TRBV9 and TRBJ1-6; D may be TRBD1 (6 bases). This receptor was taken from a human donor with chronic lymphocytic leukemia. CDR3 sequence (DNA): TGTGCCAGCAGCGCGACAGGAAGCTCCTATAATTCACCCCTCCACTTT. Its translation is CASSATGSSYNSPLHF.